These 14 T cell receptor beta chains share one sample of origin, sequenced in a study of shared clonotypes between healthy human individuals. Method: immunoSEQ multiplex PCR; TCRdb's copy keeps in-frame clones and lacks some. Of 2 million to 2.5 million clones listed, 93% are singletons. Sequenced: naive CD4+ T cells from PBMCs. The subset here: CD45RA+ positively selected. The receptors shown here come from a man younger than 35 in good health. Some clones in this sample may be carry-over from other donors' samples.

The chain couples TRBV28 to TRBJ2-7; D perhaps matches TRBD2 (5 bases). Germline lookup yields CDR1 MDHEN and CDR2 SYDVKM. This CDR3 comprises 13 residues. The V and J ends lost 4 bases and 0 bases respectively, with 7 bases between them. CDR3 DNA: TGTGCCAGCAGTTCCGGGATCTCCTACGAGCAGTACTTC. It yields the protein CASSSGISYEQYF. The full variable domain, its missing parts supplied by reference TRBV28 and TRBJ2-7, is DVKVTQSSRYLVKRTGEKVFLECVQDMDHENMFWYRQDPGLGLRLIYFSYDVKMKEKGDIPEGYSVSREKKERFSLILESASTNQTSMYLCASSSGISYEQYFGPGTRLTVT.

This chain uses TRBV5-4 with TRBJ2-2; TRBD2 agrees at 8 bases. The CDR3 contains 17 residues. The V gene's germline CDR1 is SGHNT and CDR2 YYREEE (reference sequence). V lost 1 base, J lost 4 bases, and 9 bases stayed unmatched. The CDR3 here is CASSLPGARGGTGELFF. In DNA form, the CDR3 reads TGTGCCAGCAGCTTGCCGGGAGCACGGGGGGGCACCGGGGAGCTGTTTTTT. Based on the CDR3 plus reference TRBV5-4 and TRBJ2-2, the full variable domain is ETGVTQSPTHLIKTRGQQVTLRCSSQSGHNTVSWYQQALGQGPQFIFQYYREEENGRGNFPPRFSGLQFPNYSSELNVNALELDDSALYLCASSLPGARGGTGELFFGEGSRLTVL.

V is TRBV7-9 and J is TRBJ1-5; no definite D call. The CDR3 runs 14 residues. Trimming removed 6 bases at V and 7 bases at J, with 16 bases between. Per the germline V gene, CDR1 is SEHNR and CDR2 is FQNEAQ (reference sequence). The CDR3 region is CASSKDAFFQPQHF. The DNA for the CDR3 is TGTGCCAGCAGTAAGGACGCCTTCTTCCAGCCCCAGCATTTT.

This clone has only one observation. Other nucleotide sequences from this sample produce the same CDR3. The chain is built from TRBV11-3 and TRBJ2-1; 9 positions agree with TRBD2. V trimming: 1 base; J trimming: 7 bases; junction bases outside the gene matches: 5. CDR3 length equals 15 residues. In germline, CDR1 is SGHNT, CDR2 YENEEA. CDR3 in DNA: TGTGCCAGCAGCTTAGCGGGACTAGCAGGGAATGAGCAGTTCTTC. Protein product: CASSLAGLAGNEQFF. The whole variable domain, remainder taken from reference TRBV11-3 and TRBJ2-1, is EAGVVQSPRYKIIEKKQPVAFWCNPISGHNTLYWYLQNLGQGPELLIRYENEEAVDDSQLPKDRFSAERLKGVDSTLKIQPAELGDSAVYLCASSLAGLAGNEQFFGPGTRLTVL.

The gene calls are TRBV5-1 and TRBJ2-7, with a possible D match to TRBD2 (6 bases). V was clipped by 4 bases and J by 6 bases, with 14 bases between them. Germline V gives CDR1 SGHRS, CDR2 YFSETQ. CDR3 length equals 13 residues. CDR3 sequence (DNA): TGCGCCAGCAGCCCAGGGACGGGACTCGAGCAGTACTTC. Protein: CASSPGTGLEQYF.

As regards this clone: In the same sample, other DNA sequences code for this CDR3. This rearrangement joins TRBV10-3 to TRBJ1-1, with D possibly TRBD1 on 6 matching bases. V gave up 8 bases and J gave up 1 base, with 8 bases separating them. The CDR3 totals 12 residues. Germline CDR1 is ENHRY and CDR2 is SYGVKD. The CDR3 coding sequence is TGTGCCATCTCGGACAGGAACACTGAAGCTTTCTTT. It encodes CAISDRNTEAFF.

This CDR3 is CASSRGLRPNEQFF. The DNA for the CDR3 is TGTGCCAGCAGCCGGGGACTTCGGCCCAATGAGCAGTTCTTC. The chain links TRBV7-9 to TRBJ2-1; perhaps TRBD2 as D (6 bases). Germline V gene lookup returns CDR1 SEHNR and CDR2 FQNEAQ (reference sequence). The CDR3 is 14 amino acids. The V end lost 5 bases, the J end lost 6 bases, and 14 bases lay between the germline ends.

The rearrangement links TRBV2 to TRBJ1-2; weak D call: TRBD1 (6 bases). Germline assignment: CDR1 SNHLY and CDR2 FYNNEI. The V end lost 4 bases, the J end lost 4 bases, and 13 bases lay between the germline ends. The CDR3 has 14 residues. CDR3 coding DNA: TGTGCCAGCAGTGGGAACAGGGATTCCTATGGCTACACCTTC. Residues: CASSGNRDSYGYTF.

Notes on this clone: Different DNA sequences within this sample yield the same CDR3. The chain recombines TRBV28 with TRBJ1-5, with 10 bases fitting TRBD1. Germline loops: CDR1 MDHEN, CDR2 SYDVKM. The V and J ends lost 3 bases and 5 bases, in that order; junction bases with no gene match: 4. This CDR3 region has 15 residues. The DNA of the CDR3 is TGTGCCAGCAGTTTGGGACAGGGGTTCGATCAGCCCCAGCATTTT. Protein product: CASSLGQGFDQPQHF. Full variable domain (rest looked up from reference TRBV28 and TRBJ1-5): DVKVTQSSRYLVKRTGEKVFLECVQDMDHENMFWYRQDPGLGLRLIYFSYDVKMKEKGDIPEGYSVSREKKERFSLILESASTNQTSMYLCASSLGQGFDQPQHFGDGTRLSIL.

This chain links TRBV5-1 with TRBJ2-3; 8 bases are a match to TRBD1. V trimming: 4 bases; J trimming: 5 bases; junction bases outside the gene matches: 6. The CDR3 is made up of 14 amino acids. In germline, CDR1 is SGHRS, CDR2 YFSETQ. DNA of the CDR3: TGCGCCAGCAGCCCCCGACAGGGGAGAGATACGCAGTATTTT. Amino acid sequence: CASSPRQGRDTQYF.

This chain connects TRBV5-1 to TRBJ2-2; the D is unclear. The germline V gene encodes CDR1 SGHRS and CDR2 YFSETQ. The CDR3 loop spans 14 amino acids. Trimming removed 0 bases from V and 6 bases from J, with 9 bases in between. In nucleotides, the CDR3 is TGCGCCAGCAGCTTGGAAATGGCGGCCGGGGAGCTGTTTTTT. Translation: CASSLEMAAGELFF. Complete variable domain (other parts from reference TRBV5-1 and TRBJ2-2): KAGVTQTPRYLIKTRGQQVTLSCSPISGHRSVSWYQQTPGQGLQFLFEYFSETQRNKGNFPGRFSGRQFSNSRSEMNVSTLELGDSALYLCASSLEMAAGELFFGEGSRLTVL.

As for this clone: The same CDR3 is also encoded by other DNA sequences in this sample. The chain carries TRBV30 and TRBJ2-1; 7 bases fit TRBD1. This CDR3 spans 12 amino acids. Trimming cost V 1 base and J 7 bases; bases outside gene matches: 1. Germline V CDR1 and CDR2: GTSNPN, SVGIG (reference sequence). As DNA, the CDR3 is TGTGCCTGGAGTGCAGGGGGTAATGAGCAGTTCTTC. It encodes CAWSAGGNEQFF.

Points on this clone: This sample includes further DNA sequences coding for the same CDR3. CDR3 sequence reads: CASRRLAGGYEQYF. The CDR3 DNA is TGTGCCAGCAGACGACTAGCGGGAGGGTACGAGCAGTACTTC. The chain combines TRBV28 with TRBJ2-7; 14 bases agree with TRBD2. The CDR3 extends over 14 amino acids. With 6 bases clipped from V and 4 bases from J, the junction kept 2 bases outside the gene matches. The germline CDR1 and CDR2 sequences are MDHEN and SYDVKM. The entire variable domain, with the rest obtained from reference TRBV28 and TRBJ2-7, is as follows: DVKVTQSSRYLVKRTGEKVFLECVQDMDHENMFWYRQDPGLGLRLIYFSYDVKMKEKGDIPEGYSVSREKKERFSLILESASTNQTSMYLCASRRLAGGYEQYFGPGTRLTVT.

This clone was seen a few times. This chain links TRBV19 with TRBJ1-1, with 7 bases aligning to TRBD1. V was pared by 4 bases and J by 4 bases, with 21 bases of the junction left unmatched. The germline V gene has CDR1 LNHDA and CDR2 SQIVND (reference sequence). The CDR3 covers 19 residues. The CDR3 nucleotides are TGTGCCAGTAGTACCCGCACTCCAGACAGGGCGGGGTTCGGCACTGAAGCTTTCTTT. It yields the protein CASSTRTPDRAGFGTEAFF.